The 30 T cell receptor beta chains below come from one sample, sequenced in a study of T cell clonotyping in hematopoietic cell transplantation. The protocol was immunoSEQ multiplex PCR, while the TCRdb copy is restricted to in-frame clones and leaves out a portion. The data show some 30,000 clones, 93% seen once. Time point reported: recipient sample about 28 days before transplant, after cytoreduction. This specimen was peripheral blood mononuclear cells, taken before stem cell transplant. Receptor source: a man aged 50-59 years with acute myeloid leukemia. Some clones in this sample may be carry-over from other donors' samples.

The chain carries TRBV7-6 and TRBJ2-5; tentatively, D is TRBD1 (6 bases). V lost 8 bases and J 6 bases, leaving 16 bases between the germline ends. Germline CDR1 and CDR2: SGHVS and FNYEAQ. The CDR3 runs to 13 residues. The CDR3 nucleotides are TGTGCCAGCGGGAGCCCGGACAGACAGACCCAGTACTTC. This translates into CASGSPDRQTQYF.

J is TRBJ2-1 and V is TRBV7-9, with a possible D match to TRBD2 (7 bases). Trimming stripped 0 bases from V and 6 bases from J, with 9 bases between. CDR3 length: 14 residues. Germline V gene lookup returns CDR1 SEHNR and CDR2 FQNEAQ (reference sequence). The DNA of the CDR3 is TGTGCCAGCAGCTTAGCGCGGGGGCTCAATGAGCAGTTCTTC. Translated: CASSLARGLNEQFF.

The rearrangement links TRBV2 to TRBJ1-5; D is uncertain. V gave up 6 bases and J gave up 2 bases, with 8 bases separating them. This CDR3 has 13 amino acids. The germline V gene has CDR1 SNHLY and CDR2 FYNNEI. CDR3 sequence (DNA): TGTGCCAGCAGAAGCTGGGGCAATCAGCCCCAGCATTTT. This sequence encodes CASRSWGNQPQHF. Variable domain in full (rest from reference TRBV2 and TRBJ1-5): EPEVTQTPSHQVTQMGQEVILRCVPISNHLYFYWYRQILGQKVEFLVSFYNNEISEKSEIFDDQFSVERPDGSNFTLKIRSTKLEDSAMYFCASRSWGNQPQHFGDGTRLSIL.

This chain uses TRBV11-2 with TRBJ2-2; 10 nucleotides line up with TRBD2. Trimming removed 5 bases from V and 6 bases from J; junction bases left unmatched: 6. The CDR3 covers 15 residues. The germline V gene encodes CDR1 SGHAT and CDR2 FQNNGV. The CDR3 DNA sequence: TGTGCCAGCAGCCCTGTAGCGGGAGGTTCCGGGGAGCTGTTTTTT. Its protein is CASSPVAGGSGELFF.

The rearrangement joins TRBV4-3 to TRBJ2-1, with a possible D match to TRBD2 (6 bases). The germline gives CDR1 LGHNA, CDR2 YSLEER. There are 14 residues in the CDR3. V lost 3 bases and J 9 bases, leaving 15 bases between the germline ends. The CDR3 nucleotides read TGCGCCAGCAGCCATGGGCCGACGGGGGTTGAGCAGTTCTTC. It encodes CASSHGPTGVEQFF.

This rearrangement joins TRBV7-9 to TRBJ2-5; D may be TRBD1 or TRBD2 (6 bases each). This CDR3 spans 14 amino acids. Germline V gives CDR1 SEHNR, CDR2 FQNEAQ (reference sequence). Trimming removed 0 bases at V and 6 bases at J, with 11 bases between. The CDR3 protein is CASSLALGGKTQYF. The CDR3 nucleotides are TGTGCCAGCAGCTTAGCGTTGGGGGGCAAGACCCAGTACTTC.

The CDR3, as DNA: TGTGCCAGCAGCGACGGACAGGGGGCCACTGAGCAGTTCTTC. Its protein is CASSDGQGATEQFF. V and J are TRBV7-2 and TRBJ2-1; 11 bases align to TRBD1. CDR3 length: 14 residues. After removal of 5 bases from V and 9 bases from J, the junction contained 6 bases not matched to a gene. Per the germline V gene, CDR1 is SGHTA and CDR2 is FQGNSA.

V is TRBV4-3 and J is TRBJ2-7, with D perhaps matching TRBD2 (6 bases). The CDR3 sequence is 18 residues long. CDR1 is LGHNA, CDR2 YSLEER, per germline. V was shortened by 0 bases and J by 1 base, with 19 bases between the two germline ends. The CDR3 nucleotides are TGCGCCAGCAGCCAAGATGTAAATCGGGGGTCCTCTTCCTACGAGCAGTACTTC. This codes for CASSQDVNRGSSSYEQYF.

The rearrangement uses TRBV28 and TRBJ1-4, with TRBD1 matching 7 bases. The CDR3 runs 14 residues. Germline V gene data show CDR1 as MDHEN and CDR2 as SYDVKM. With 2 bases clipped from V and 5 bases from J, the junction kept 2 bases outside the gene matches. The CDR3 nucleotides read TGTGCCAGCAGTTTACAGGGGGGAAATGAAAAACTGTTTTTT. Translation: CASSLQGGNEKLFF.

V usage is TRBV7-2 and J usage is TRBJ2-7, with 9 bases identical to TRBD1. Germline CDR1 SGHTA, CDR2 FQGNSA. The V and J ends lost 0 bases and 7 bases, in that order; junction bases with no gene match: 10. CDR3 length equals 16 residues. The CDR3 DNA is TGTGCCAGCAGCTTAGCTGGGACAGGGTCGTCCTGGGAGCAGTACTTC. The encoded protein is CASSLAGTGSSWEQYF. The full variable domain, completed using reference TRBV7-2 and TRBJ2-7, is GAGVSQSPSNKVTEKGKDVELRCDPISGHTALYWYRQSLGQGLEFLIYFQGNSAPDKSGLPSDRFSAERTGGSVSTLTIQRTQQEDSAVYLCASSLAGTGSSWEQYFGPGTRLTVT.

This clone was seen a single time. The J gene is TRBJ1-4, the V gene TRBV28; no firm D call. The V and J ends lost 5 bases and 8 bases respectively, with 9 bases between them. The CDR3 extends over 12 amino acids. In germline, CDR1 is MDHEN, CDR2 SYDVKM. The CDR3: CASSTLSEKLFF. The CDR3 DNA follows: TGTGCCAGCAGTACACTTAGCGAAAAACTGTTTTTT.

This clone was seen a handful of times. The gene calls are TRBV7-2 and TRBJ1-2; D is perhaps TRBD1 (6 bases). V was pared by 7 bases and J by 8 bases, with 17 bases between. The CDR3 totals 13 residues. Germline loops: CDR1 SGHTA, CDR2 FQGNSA. CDR3 in amino acids: CASILLGAGGYTF. CDR3 DNA: TGTGCCAGCATCCTGTTGGGGGCGGGAGGCTACACCTTC.

V gene TRBV6-6 combines with J gene TRBJ1-5; the D is unclear. Trimming cost V 4 bases and J 3 bases, with 4 bases left between them. The CDR3 covers 12 residues. CDR1 MNHNY and CDR2 SVGAGI come from the germline V gene (reference sequence). The CDR3 DNA sequence: TGTGCCAGCAGTTCCCACAATCAGCCCCAGCATTTT. Translated: CASSSHNQPQHF.

This chain links TRBV9 with TRBJ1-6; D uncertain. Germline CDR1 reads SGDLS; CDR2 reads YYNGEE. CDR3 length equals 12 residues. V lost 0 bases and J lost 12, with 7 bases in between. CDR3 nucleotide sequence: TGTGCCAGCAGCGTAGGGCCTAAACCCCTCCACTTT. Translating it yields CASSVGPKPLHF. Filled out from reference TRBV9 and TRBJ1-6, the complete variable domain reads DSGVTQTPKHLITATGQRVTLRCSPRSGDLSVYWYQQSLDQGLQFLIQYYNGEERAKGNILERFSAQQFPDLHSELNLSSLELGDSALYFCASSVGPKPLHFGNGTRLTVT.

The rearrangement links TRBV19 to TRBJ1-2, with D possibly matching TRBD1 (6 bases). The CDR3 has 14 residues. Germline lookup yields CDR1 LNHDA and CDR2 SQIVND (reference sequence). V dropped 4 bases and J dropped 6 bases, with 15 bases sitting between them. CDR3 nucleotide sequence: TGTGCCAGTAGTAGGGACACGGGGGAGAATGGCTACACCTTC. This sequence encodes CASSRDTGENGYTF.

V gene TRBV19 combines with J gene TRBJ1-6, with 8 bases identical to TRBD1. V shed 10 bases, J shed 8 bases, and the junction held 4 bases outside the gene matches. CDR1 is LNHDA and CDR2 is SQIVND in the germline V gene (reference sequence). The CDR3 totals 12 residues. The CDR3 DNA sequence: TGTGCCACAGGGGGCTTACATTCACCCCTCCACTTT. It specifies CATGGLHSPLHF.

This CDR3 is CASSSLEADTQYF. DNA of the CDR3: TGCGCCAGCAGCAGCCTGGAGGCAGATACGCAGTATTTT. This rearrangement joins TRBV4-3 to TRBJ2-3, with a weak D call TRBD2 (5 bases). With 5 bases removed from V and 4 bases from J, the gap between germline ends came to 10 bases. The V gene's germline CDR1 is LGHNA and CDR2 YSLEER. This CDR3 comprises 13 residues.

The chain combines TRBV11-3 with TRBJ2-5; D remains ambiguous. The CDR3 totals 13 residues. CDR1 and CDR2 from the germline V gene are SGHNT and YENEEA. V was pared by 3 bases and J by 7 bases, with 12 bases between. The DNA of the CDR3 is TGTGCCAGCAGCTTTGGATCATCGGGGACCCAGTACTTC. Amino acids: CASSFGSSGTQYF.

The chain has TRBV12-2 and TRBJ2-2; TRBD2 is taken as the D call from the table, unchecked against the DNA. TRBV12-2 is deemed a pseudogene. The CDR3 consists of 18 residues. The CDR3 region is CASRPPHSGRGMTGELFF. In DNA, the CDR3 is TGTGCAAGTCGACCCCCTCATAGCGGGAGAGGAATGACCGGGGAGCTGTTTTTT.

Here the CDR3 DNA reads TGTGCCAGCACTGGGGACGGGCTTTTCTGGGCCAACGTCCTGACTTTC. It encodes CASTGDGLFWANVLTF. The gene calls are TRBV2 and TRBJ2-6; perhaps D is TRBD1 or TRBD2 (5 bases each). The CDR3 runs to 16 residues. In germline, CDR1 is SNHLY, CDR2 FYNNEI. V lost 7 bases, J lost 5 bases, and 18 bases lay in between.

The V call is TRBV6-5, the J call TRBJ2-5; D might be TRBD1 or TRBD2, each matching 5 bases. The CDR3 is 14 residues long. Germline CDR1 and CDR2: MNHEY and SVGAGI. Trimming pared 2 bases from V and 5 bases from J, leaving 12 bases between. The CDR3 DNA reads as TGTGCCAGCAGTTACCCAGGGTCGGGGGAGACCCAGTACTTC. Its translation: CASSYPGSGETQYF.

The chain is built from TRBV7-9 and TRBJ2-3; the match to TRBD2 covers 13 bases. Per the germline V gene, CDR1 is SEHNR and CDR2 is FQNEAQ (reference sequence). V lost 5 bases and J lost 0; bases outside the gene matches: 8. This CDR3 comprises 18 residues. The CDR3: CASSTGLAGDPSTDTQYF. In DNA form, the CDR3 reads TGTGCCAGCAGCACCGGACTAGCGGGGGACCCTAGCACAGATACGCAGTATTTT.

This clone has more than one count but fewer than ten. The chain links TRBV19 to TRBJ1-6; tentative D call: TRBD1 (6 bases). The V gene's germline CDR1 is LNHDA and CDR2 SQIVND (reference sequence). This CDR3 is 13 amino acids long. V lost 3 bases to trimming and J lost 12 bases, with 12 bases between them. This CDR3 reads CASSMGGQRPLHF. CDR3 DNA: TGTGCCAGTAGTATGGGGGGCCAGAGACCCCTCCACTTT. Filled out from reference TRBV19 and TRBJ1-6, the complete variable domain reads DGGITQSPKYLFRKEGQNVTLSCEQNLNHDAMYWYRQDPGQGLRLIYYSQIVNDFQKGDIAEGYSVSREKKESFPLTVTSAQKNPTAFYLCASSMGGQRPLHFGNGTRLTVT.

The chain combines TRBV2 with TRBJ1-3, with D uncertain. Trimming cost V 3 bases and J 0 bases, with 9 bases left between them. Germline V CDR1 and CDR2: SNHLY, FYNNEI. CDR3 size: 15 residues. CDR3 sequence: CASSEARVSGNTIYF. The CDR3 region has the DNA TGTGCCAGCAGTGAGGCAAGGGTCTCTGGAAACACCATATATTTT.

The chain has TRBV11-2 and TRBJ2-2, with 9 bases that match TRBD2. V lost 10 bases, J lost 3 bases, and 12 bases stayed unmatched. CDR1 and CDR2 from the germline V gene are SGHAT and FQNNGV. The CDR3 extends over 16 amino acids. The CDR3 loop reads CATRAGGPFYTGELFF. The CDR3 region has the DNA TGTGCCACCCGGGCGGGGGGGCCGTTTTACACCGGGGAGCTGTTTTTT.

This clone showed up just once. The rearrangement links TRBV28 to TRBJ2-7, with TRBD2 as a possible D gene (5 bases). CDR1 and CDR2 (germline): MDHEN, SYDVKM. This CDR3 spans 14 amino acids. Trimming cost V 2 bases and J 3 bases, with 11 bases left between them. CDR3 nucleotide sequence: TGTGCCAGCAGTTTAGTCGGGGTAGACTACGAGCAGTACTTC. Protein product: CASSLVGVDYEQYF.

V is TRBV25-1 and J is TRBJ1-1; a possible D gene is TRBD1 (6 bases). The CDR3 contains 14 residues. V was shortened by 7 bases and J by 3 bases, with 15 bases between the two germline ends. Germline lookup yields CDR1 MGHDK and CDR2 SYGVNS. CDR3 coding DNA: TGTGCCAGCACCGAAGCAGGGGTGGACACTGAAGCTTTCTTT. Protein: CASTEAGVDTEAFF.

CDR3 nucleotides: TGTGCCAGCACCACGGGGGGGCGTGTTGGCAAAAACATTCAGTACTTC. Translation gives CASTTGGRVGKNIQYF. V gene TRBV7-9 combines with J gene TRBJ2-4; 8 bases line up with TRBD2. Trimming at V came to 7 bases and at J to 3 bases, leaving 11 bases not matched to a gene. The CDR3 runs to 16 residues. Germline V gene lookup returns CDR1 SEHNR and CDR2 FQNEAQ (reference sequence). Together with reference TRBV7-9 and TRBJ2-4, the CDR3 gives the full variable domain: DTGVSQNPRHKITKRGQNVTFRCDPISEHNRLYWYRQTLGQGPEFLTYFQNEAQLEKSRLLSDRFSAERPKGSFSTLEIQRTEQGDSAMYLCASTTGGRVGKNIQYFGAGTRLSVL.

The rearrangement links TRBV30 to TRBJ2-7; D possibly corresponds to TRBD1 (5 bases). The V end lost 0 bases, the J end lost 6 bases, and 9 bases lay between the germline ends. This CDR3 contains 12 residues. The germline V gene encodes CDR1 GTSNPN and CDR2 SVGIG (reference sequence). This CDR3 reads CAWSVITGEQYF. As DNA, the CDR3 is TGTGCCTGGAGTGTAATTACAGGCGAGCAGTACTTC.

The gene calls are TRBV25-1 and TRBJ2-5; D may correspond to TRBD1 or TRBD2 (6 bases each). V lost 1 base, J lost 5 bases, and 14 bases lay in between. Germline V CDR1 and CDR2: MGHDK, SYGVNS. The CDR3 length is 15 residues. The CDR3 sequence: CASSELRGAGETQYF. Here the CDR3 DNA reads TGTGCCAGCAGTGAATTAAGGGGGGCGGGGGAGACCCAGTACTTC. The full variable domain, in which reference TRBV25-1 and TRBJ2-5 provide the parts outside the CDR3, is EADIYQTPRYLVIGTGKKITLECSQTMGHDKMYWYQQDPGMELHLIHYSYGVNSTEKGDLSSESTVSRIRTEHFPLTLESARPSHTSQYLCASSELRGAGETQYFGPGTRLLVL.